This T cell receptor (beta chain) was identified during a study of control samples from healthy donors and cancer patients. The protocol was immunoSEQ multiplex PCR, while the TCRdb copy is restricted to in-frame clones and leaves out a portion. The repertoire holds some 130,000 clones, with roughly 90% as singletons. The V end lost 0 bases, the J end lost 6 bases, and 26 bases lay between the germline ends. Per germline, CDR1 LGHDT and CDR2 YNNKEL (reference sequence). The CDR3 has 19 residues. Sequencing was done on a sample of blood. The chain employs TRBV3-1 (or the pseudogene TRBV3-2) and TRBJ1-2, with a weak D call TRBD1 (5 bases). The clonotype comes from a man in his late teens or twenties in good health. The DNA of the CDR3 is TGTGCCAGCAGCCAAGAACCCGGCGGGGTCAGAGGCAGGGCTCATGGCTACACCTTC. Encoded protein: CASSQEPGGVRGRAHGYTF.